These 18 T cell receptor beta chains came from one sample sequenced in a study of T cell repertoires in ileal Crohn's disease (dated 2019 in TCRdb). Libraries came from the immunoSEQ multiplex PCR assay. TCRdb re-hosts the immuneACCESS table, in-frame sequences only. Its copies lack some clones; in the studies checked, an unresolved V gene accounts for under half of them, and the cause for the rest is not known. The sample includes 14,000 or so clones, with less than 85% observed a single time. The ten biggest clones cover approximately 15% of the sample. In light of the paper, this sample's time point label describes: inflamed ileum from the surgical specimen. The sample taken for sequencing was ileal tissue. The receptors come from an adult with Crohn's disease.

By share, this clone counts as medium-sized. V usage is TRBV6-6 and J usage is TRBJ2-7; 8 bases are a match to TRBD1. The CDR3 runs 16 residues. The V gene's germline CDR1 is MNHNY and CDR2 SVGAGI (reference sequence). V trimming: 5 bases; J trimming: 6 bases; junction bases outside the gene matches: 15. The CDR3 sequence: CASSKQQGQDLREQYF. DNA of the CDR3: TGTGCCAGCAGTAAACAACAGGGACAGGACCTGCGCGAGCAGTACTTC.

The chain uses TRBV6-1 and TRBJ1-2, with TRBD1 matching 7 bases. J gave up 6 bases and V 0 bases, and 1 base lay outside the gene matches. Germline lookup yields CDR1 MNHNS and CDR2 SASEGT. The CDR3 contains 13 residues. This CDR3 reads CASSEARGDGYTF. The CDR3 region has the DNA TGTGCCAGCAGTGAAGCCAGGGGGGATGGCTACACCTTC.

The V gene is TRBV19, the J gene TRBJ2-2; 8 nucleotides align to TRBD1. V lost 3 bases, J lost 3 bases, and 6 bases stayed unmatched. Per germline, CDR1 LNHDA and CDR2 SQIVND (reference sequence). The CDR3 has 16 amino acids. The CDR3 sequence: CASSIQGDRYTGELFF. CDR3 coding DNA: TGTGCCAGTAGTATTCAGGGGGACAGGTACACCGGGGAGCTGTTTTTT.

The rearrangement uses TRBV19 and TRBJ1-5, with TRBD1 matching 9 bases. Germline CDR1 reads LNHDA; CDR2 reads SQIVND (reference sequence). There are 14 residues in the CDR3. Trimming removed 7 bases from V and 6 bases from J; junction bases left unmatched: 7. CDR3 bases: TGTGCCAGTACCAAACAGGGGGCTGGTCAGCCCCAGCATTTT. Translating it yields CASTKQGAGQPQHF.

This clone was observed a single time. The J gene is TRBJ2-7, the V gene TRBV4-1, with D perhaps given as TRBD1 or TRBD2 (5 bases each). CDR1 is MGHRA, CDR2 YSYEKL, per germline. The CDR3 runs to 16 residues. V was trimmed by 4 bases and J by 3 bases, leaving 19 bases between them. The CDR3 sequence: CASSPQQRQGDYEQYF. CDR3 DNA: TGCGCCAGCAGCCCCCAACAGCGGCAGGGAGACTACGAGCAGTACTTC.

This clone was seen a single time. This chain uses TRBV5-1 with TRBJ2-5; the D gene is possibly TRBD1 (6 bases). Trimming left V 2 bases short and J 5 bases short, with 13 bases between. CDR1 and CDR2 from the germline V gene are SGHRS and YFSETQ. The CDR3 runs 14 residues. CDR3 loop: CASSLGQGMETQYF. CDR3 coding DNA: TGCGCCAGCAGCTTAGGGCAGGGGATGGAGACCCAGTACTTC.

The CDR3: CASSVEGLLNQPQHF. The CDR3 coding sequence is TGTGCCAGCAGCGTAGAGGGCTTATTGAATCAGCCCCAGCATTTT. The rearrangement links TRBV9 to TRBJ1-5; D is ambiguous. Trimming left V 0 bases short and J 4 bases short, with 11 bases between. Germline CDR1 is SGDLS and CDR2 is YYNGEE. The CDR3 totals 15 residues.

The chain employs TRBV19 and TRBJ2-5, with TRBD1 as a possible D gene (5 bases). CDR3 size: 13 residues. Per germline, CDR1 LNHDA and CDR2 SQIVND (reference sequence). Trimming shortened V by 6 bases and J by 0 bases, and 8 bases separated the two germline ends. The CDR3 DNA reads TGTGCCAGTAGCGACAGATACCAAGAGACCCAGTACTTC. Amino acids: CASSDRYQETQYF.

The rearrangement links TRBV29-1 to TRBJ1-2, with a tentative D call TRBD1 (6 bases). Trimming took off 4 bases at V and 3 bases at J, with 12 bases between the two ends. In germline, CDR1 is SQVTM, CDR2 ANQGSEA. The CDR3 runs to 13 residues. The CDR3 protein is CSVGVGGDYGYTF. The CDR3 nucleotides read TGCAGCGTTGGCGTAGGGGGGGACTATGGCTACACCTTC. The whole variable domain, filled in from reference TRBV29-1 and TRBJ1-2, reads SAVISQKPSRDICQRGTSLTIQCQVDSQVTMMFWYRQQPGQSLTLIATANQGSEATYESGFVIDKFPISRPNLTFSTLTVSNMSPEDSSIYLCSVGVGGDYGYTFGSGTRLTVV.

The V gene is TRBV6-5, the J gene TRBJ2-5, with 11 bases matching TRBD1. CDR1 is MNHEY and CDR2 is SVGAGI in the germline V gene. V trimming: 5 bases; J trimming: 4 bases; junction bases outside the gene matches: 6. The CDR3 has 15 amino acids. CDR3 in amino acids: CASSKVGQGAETQYF. The CDR3 bases are TGTGCCAGCAGTAAAGTAGGACAGGGGGCAGAGACCCAGTACTTC.

The chain uses TRBV11-2 and TRBJ2-7; D perhaps matches TRBD1 (5 bases). V lost 2 bases and J 3 bases, leaving 11 bases between the germline ends. This CDR3 region has 14 residues. Germline CDR1 SGHAT, CDR2 FQNNGV. The CDR3 spells CASSLLAQGYEQYF. CDR3 DNA sequence: TGTGCCAGCAGCTTACTCGCCCAGGGCTACGAGCAGTACTTC.

This clone appeared a few times. V gene TRBV5-5 combines with J gene TRBJ2-7; the D gene is possibly TRBD2 (6 bases). V was trimmed by 7 bases and J by 3 bases, leaving 14 bases between them. The CDR3 loop spans 13 amino acids. Germline CDR1 SGHKS, CDR2 YYEKEE (reference sequence). The CDR3 is CASLRDSDYEQYF. CDR3 coding DNA: TGTGCCAGCCTCCGGGACTCGGACTACGAGCAGTACTTC. Full variable domain (remainder filled in from reference TRBV5-5 and TRBJ2-7): DAGVTQSPTHLIKTRGQQVTLRCSPISGHKSVSWYQQVLGQGPQFIFQYYEKEERGRGNFPDRFSARQFPNYSSELNVNALLLGDSALYLCASLRDSDYEQYFGPGTRLTVT.

The chain employs TRBV19 and TRBJ2-5, with a tentative D call TRBD1 (5 bases). The CDR3 length is 13 residues. The V gene lost 6 bases and the J gene lost 0 bases, with 8 bases spanning the gap. The germline CDR1 and CDR2 sequences are LNHDA and SQIVND (reference sequence). The CDR3 region is CASSQGNQETQYF. For the CDR3, the DNA is TGTGCCAGTAGCCAGGGTAACCAAGAGACCCAGTACTTC.

The rearrangement joins TRBV4-1 to TRBJ2-7; unclear D gene. The CDR3 extends over 14 amino acids. In germline, CDR1 is MGHRA, CDR2 YSYEKL. Between the trimmed V and J ends, which lost 0 bases and 2 bases, there was a span of 8 bases. CDR3 region: CASSQDLTPYEQYF. The CDR3, as DNA: TGCGCCAGCAGCCAAGATCTCACCCCCTACGAGCAGTACTTC.

The chain uses TRBV5-1 and TRBJ2-7, with D maybe TRBD2 (6 bases). Trimming removed 5 bases at V and 3 bases at J, with 21 bases between. The germline V gene encodes CDR1 SGHRS and CDR2 YFSETQ. CDR3 size: 16 residues. The CDR3 DNA reads TGCGCCAGCAGTCTCTCGGGGAGGCCGACCTACTACGAGCAGTACTTC. Protein: CASSLSGRPTYYEQYF.

This clone was detected once. The rearrangement joins TRBV30 to TRBJ1-4; possible D gene TRBD1, 5 bases. CDR1 is GTSNPN and CDR2 is SVGIG in the germline V gene (reference sequence). The CDR3 extends over 18 amino acids. V shed 1 base and J shed 8 bases, with 26 bases lying between them. The CDR3 DNA follows: TGTGCCTGGAGTGACCGGGACCCCCGTCGGGGCTTCGGGGAAAAACTGTTTTTT. Translating gives CAWSDRDPRRGFGEKLFF. Using reference TRBV30 and TRBJ1-4 for the parts outside the CDR3, the full variable domain is SQTIHQWPATLVQPVGSPLSLECTVEGTSNPNLYWYRQAAGRGLQLLFYSVGIGQISSEVPQNLSASRPQDRQFILSSKKLLLSDSGFYLCAWSDRDPRRGFGEKLFFGSGTQLSVL.

This clone was found once. The rearrangement uses TRBV4-1 and TRBJ2-7; 7 positions match TRBD2. In germline, CDR1 is MGHRA, CDR2 YSYEKL. The length of the CDR3 is 14 residues. After removal of 1 base from V and 2 bases from J, the junction contained 2 bases not matched to a gene. CDR3 coding DNA: TGCGCCAGCAGCCAAGGTGGGGGGGCCTACGAGCAGTACTTC. It codes for CASSQGGGAYEQYF.

This chain joins TRBV6-5 and TRBJ1-6; D remains ambiguous. The length of the CDR3 is 12 residues. Germline V CDR1 and CDR2: MNHEY, SVGAGI. Trimming pared 6 bases from V and 7 bases from J, leaving 7 bases between. CDR3 region: CASRGSNSPLHF. The CDR3 coding sequence is TGTGCCAGCAGGGGTAGCAATTCACCCCTCCACTTT.